This passage covers 27 T cell receptor beta chains from one sample sequenced in a study of CD8+ T cells in alopecia areata. Described treatment: oral pan-JAK inhibitor, 5-10 mg twice daily. TCR sequencing used cDNA made by reverse transcription of extracted RNA. Repertoires were generated with immunoSEQ multiplex PCR, while TCRdb's copy carries only in-frame clones and drops some. This table has under 110,000 clones, 60% appearing once. Here the sequenced sample was CD8+ T cells sorted from blood, taken at approximately week 56, from a patient treated with tofacitinib. The receptors were gathered from a human donor with alopecia areata.

The V call is TRBV7-6, the J call TRBJ2-1; D not certain. The CDR3 contains 15 residues. With 1 base removed from V and 2 bases from J, the gap between germline ends came to 9 bases. Germline V gene sequence: CDR1 SGHVS, CDR2 FNYEAQ. CDR3 residues: CASSLEARAYNEQFF. In nucleotides, the CDR3 is TGTGCCAGCAGCTTAGAGGCTAGGGCCTACAATGAGCAGTTCTTC.

J is TRBJ1-5 and V is TRBV19; D is perhaps TRBD1 (6 bases). This CDR3 has 15 residues. Germline-derived CDR1 and CDR2 are LNHDA and SQIVND (reference sequence). Deletions cut 3 bases from V and 3 bases from J, with 12 bases between. In DNA form, the CDR3 reads TGTGCCAGTAGTATTGGAGGGGGGGTCAATCAGCCCCAGCATTTT. It translates to CASSIGGGVNQPQHF.

The rearrangement uses TRBV13 and TRBJ2-5, with D unclear. This CDR3 comprises 15 residues. Per the germline V gene, CDR1 is PRHDT and CDR2 is FYEKMQ (reference sequence). V lost 0 bases to trimming and J lost 0 bases, with 8 bases between them. This CDR3 reads CASSLGLAYQETQYF. The CDR3 DNA is TGTGCCAGCAGCTTAGGGTTGGCGTACCAAGAGACCCAGTACTTC.

The V gene is TRBV13, the J gene TRBJ2-1; tentative D call: TRBD1 (5 bases). V was cut by 1 base and J by 0 bases, with 7 bases left in between. CDR1 and CDR2 from the germline V gene are PRHDT and FYEKMQ (reference sequence). CDR3 size: 15 residues. The CDR3 DNA sequence: TGTGCCAGCAGCTTAGCCAGGGTCTCCTACAATGAGCAGTTCTTC. As protein: CASSLARVSYNEQFF.

This sequence joins TRBV4-1 and TRBJ1-6, with a possible D match to TRBD1 (6 bases). The CDR3 has 15 amino acids. The V gene lost 1 base and the J gene lost 7 bases, with 11 bases spanning the gap. Germline CDR1 is MGHRA and CDR2 is YSYEKL. CDR3 sequence (DNA): TGCGCCAGCAGCCAAGCAATAGGGGGAAATTCACCCCTCCACTTT. As protein: CASSQAIGGNSPLHF.

This chain links TRBV5-6 with TRBJ2-7, with 9 bases fitting TRBD1. V lost 4 bases and J lost 7; bases outside the gene matches: 6. Per germline, CDR1 SGHDT and CDR2 YYEEEE. This CDR3 has 13 amino acids. CDR3 in amino acids: CASSAGTGFEQYF. The CDR3 region has the DNA TGTGCCAGCAGCGCCGGGACAGGGTTTGAGCAGTACTTC.

This clone was detected only once. The chain has TRBV27 and TRBJ1-5; D ambiguous. Deletions cut 5 bases from V and 9 bases from J, with 14 bases between. The germline V gene encodes CDR1 MNHEY and CDR2 SMNVEV (reference sequence). This CDR3 comprises 13 residues. The CDR3 nucleotides read TGTGCCAGCAGTCCTGGTAAAATAAGGCCCCAGCATTTT. As protein: CASSPGKIRPQHF.

This clone was seen many times. The chain uses TRBV6-5 and TRBJ2-1, with 13 positions matching TRBD2. The V gene's germline CDR1 is MNHEY and CDR2 SVGAGI. This CDR3 region has 15 residues. Trimming at V came to 4 bases and at J to 7 bases, leaving 4 bases not matched to a gene. The CDR3 here is CASSFGTSGVNEQFF. The CDR3 DNA follows: TGTGCCAGCAGTTTCGGGACTAGCGGGGTAAATGAGCAGTTCTTC.

The V call is TRBV29-1, the J call TRBJ2-2, with 8 nucleotides matching TRBD1. The germline V gene has CDR1 SQVTM and CDR2 ANQGSEA. V lost 4 bases and J lost 6; bases outside the gene matches: 10. This CDR3 has 15 amino acids. The CDR3 loop reads CSVVRGQGNSGELFF. Written as DNA, the CDR3 is TGCAGCGTTGTACGAGGACAGGGTAATTCCGGGGAGCTGTTTTTT.

V usage is TRBV7-9 and J usage is TRBJ2-5; 11 bases are a match to TRBD2. The length of the CDR3 is 15 residues. Germline CDR1 is SEHNR and CDR2 is FQNEAQ (reference sequence). V was clipped by 5 bases and J by 1 base; unmatched bases: 3. The CDR3, as DNA: TGTGCCAGCAGCGGGACTAGCGGCTTCCAAGAGACCCAGTACTTC. As protein: CASSGTSGFQETQYF.

The chain combines TRBV14 with TRBJ1-2, with D tentatively TRBD1 (6 bases). The length of the CDR3 is 15 residues. Trimming removed 1 base at V and 4 bases at J, with 13 bases between. Germline CDR1 is SGHDN and CDR2 is FVKESK. The CDR3, as DNA: TGTGCCAGCAGCCAAGTTCCAGGGGTCGGCTATGGCTACACCTTC. Encoded protein: CASSQVPGVGYGYTF.

DNA for the CDR3: TGTGCCAGCAGCCAATCGGGACAGAAGACCTACGAGCAGTACTTC. It is translated as CASSQSGQKTYEQYF. The chain is built from TRBV7-9 and TRBJ2-7; TRBD1 matches 7 bases. The germline V gene has CDR1 SEHNR and CDR2 FQNEAQ (reference sequence). Trimming cost V 5 bases and J 2 bases; bases outside gene matches: 9. This CDR3 comprises 15 residues.

This clone was found a few times. This rearrangement joins TRBV4-1 to TRBJ2-5; D gene uncertain. Germline V gives CDR1 MGHRA, CDR2 YSYEKL. This CDR3 contains 11 residues. Trimming took off 8 bases at V and 2 bases at J, with 6 bases between the two ends. The CDR3 region is CASAQQETQYF. The DNA for the CDR3 is TGCGCCAGCGCACAACAAGAGACCCAGTACTTC.

The chain has TRBV6-5 and TRBJ1-2; 7 nucleotides line up with TRBD1. V shed 7 bases and J 8 bases; nucleotides not matched to a gene: 13. This CDR3 has 14 amino acids. The germline V gene encodes CDR1 MNHEY and CDR2 SVGAGI. CDR3 in amino acids: CASTRRGSGDGYTF. CDR3 DNA sequence: TGTGCCAGCACCCGCAGGGGGTCGGGGGACGGCTACACCTTC.

Only one count was recorded for this clone. V and J are TRBV15 and TRBJ2-7; 11 bases line up with TRBD2. J was trimmed by 7 bases and V by 2 bases; bases with no gene match: 7. This CDR3 has 15 residues. Looked up from germline, CDR1 is LNHNV and CDR2 is YYDKDF (reference sequence). In nucleotides, the CDR3 is TGTGCCACCAGCAGATTAGCGGGGGGGCCGGGAGAGCAGTACTTC. This codes for CATSRLAGGPGEQYF.

The chain employs TRBV23-1 and TRBJ1-5; no clear D. TRBV23-1 is an ORF for which the function is uncertain. Trimming took off 3 bases at V and 7 bases at J, with 16 bases between the two ends. This CDR3 is 15 amino acids long. CDR3 amino acids: CASSQVWLGRQPQHF. For the CDR3, the DNA is TGCGCCAGCAGTCAGGTCTGGCTGGGAAGGCAGCCCCAGCATTTT.

This clone was counted only a few times. CDR3 protein: CASRTVAGSYNEQFF. The CDR3 nucleotides are TGTGCCAGTAGAACTGTAGCGGGATCTTACAATGAGCAGTTCTTC. The gene calls are TRBV19 and TRBJ2-1, with 8 bases fitting TRBD2. V dropped 6 bases and J dropped 4; count of bases not matched to a gene: 8. This CDR3 region has 15 residues. Germline CDR1 reads LNHDA; CDR2 reads SQIVND (reference sequence).

V is TRBV5-6 and J is TRBJ1-2; the match to TRBD1 covers 7 bases. The CDR3 runs 16 residues. The V gene's germline CDR1 is SGHDT and CDR2 YYEEEE. J was trimmed by 2 bases and V by 3 bases; bases with no gene match: 10. CDR3: CASSWKTGERNYGYTF. DNA of the CDR3: TGTGCCAGCAGCTGGAAAACAGGGGAAAGAAACTATGGCTACACCTTC.

This clone has a handful of counts. The rearrangement joins TRBV28 to TRBJ2-5; 8 bases fit TRBD1. Germline V gives CDR1 MDHEN, CDR2 SYDVKM. The CDR3 runs 15 residues. Losses at the gene ends were 6 bases for V and 4 bases for J; bases not matched to a gene: 10. The CDR3 region has the DNA TGTGCCAGCAGCCAAGACCAGGGGGCCATAGAGACCCAGTACTTC. Its translation: CASSQDQGAIETQYF.

V is TRBV13 and J is TRBJ1-3, with 7 bases matching TRBD1. V was pared by 5 bases and J by 4 bases, with 5 bases of the junction left unmatched. Germline CDR1 PRHDT, CDR2 FYEKMQ (reference sequence). The CDR3 contains 14 residues. In nucleotides, the CDR3 is TGTGCCAGCAGCCCGGGACAGAGAGGAAACACCATATATTTT. Translating gives CASSPGQRGNTIYF.

This clone has a handful of counts. This sample includes further DNA sequences coding for the same CDR3. The chain recombines TRBV29-1 with TRBJ1-2; tentative D call: TRBD1 (5 bases). The V and J ends lost 2 bases and 0 bases respectively, with 10 bases between them. The CDR3 has 14 residues. Germline V CDR1 and CDR2: SQVTM, ANQGSEA. In DNA form, the CDR3 reads TGCAGCGTTGAACTCAGGGAGGCTAACTATGGCTACACCTTC. This sequence encodes CSVELREANYGYTF.

V gene TRBV7-9 combines with J gene TRBJ2-3; possible D gene TRBD2, 5 bases. The V and J ends lost 6 bases and 1 base respectively, with 14 bases between them. Germline V lookup: CDR1 SEHNR, CDR2 FQNEAQ (reference sequence). The CDR3 is made up of 15 amino acids. The CDR3 DNA is TGTGCCAGCAGAGCACTAGTTAGGCGCACAGATACGCAGTATTTT. Amino acid sequence: CASRALVRRTDTQYF.

The CDR3 nucleotides are TGTGCCAGCAGTTTATTCGGGACAGGGGCCAAAAACATTCAGTACTTC. Encoded protein: CASSLFGTGAKNIQYF. V gene TRBV27 combines with J gene TRBJ2-4, with 9 bases identical to TRBD1. Trimming cost V 1 base and J 1 base; bases outside gene matches: 2. The CDR3 sequence is 16 residues long. Germline assignment: CDR1 MNHEY and CDR2 SMNVEV (reference sequence).

This clone showed up just a few times. This chain connects TRBV29-1 to TRBJ1-2; D not certain. CDR3 length: 14 residues. CDR1 is SQVTM and CDR2 is ANQGSEA in the germline V gene. V lost 4 bases, J lost 2 bases, and 14 bases lay in between. The CDR3 bases are TGCAGCGTTGCCTCCGGGATGGGGAACTATGGCTACACCTTC. It specifies CSVASGMGNYGYTF.

To note about this clone: This specimen includes other DNA sequences encoding the same CDR3. This CDR3 is CASSGTAGAEQYF. The CDR3 DNA is TGTGCCAGCAGCGGGACCGCCGGGGCGGAGCAGTACTTC. The genes are TRBV9 and TRBJ2-7; possibly TRBD1 or TRBD2 for D (5 bases each). Germline V gene lookup returns CDR1 SGDLS and CDR2 YYNGEE. V was shortened by 3 bases and J by 7 bases, with 14 bases between the two germline ends. CDR3 length: 13 residues.

The chain employs TRBV6-5 and TRBJ1-1, with 7 bases lining up with TRBD1. This CDR3 comprises 13 residues. Germline CDR1 is MNHEY and CDR2 is SVGAGI. The V segment lost 6 bases and the J segment 13 bases; nucleotides outside the gene matches: 14. CDR3 DNA: TGTGCCAGCAGGGGGGGACAGACACGTAGCGTTTTCTTT. It specifies CASRGGQTRSVFF.

This clone showed up just a few times. The V gene is TRBV10-3, the J gene TRBJ2-1; D is unresolved. CDR1 and CDR2 from the germline V gene are ENHRY and SYGVKD. The ends were cut back, 1 base at V and 9 bases at J, with 13 bases in the middle. The CDR3 has 14 amino acids. The CDR3 coding sequence is TGTGCCATCAGTGAGTACGAAGCAGCTGGTGAGCAGTTCTTC. It encodes CAISEYEAAGEQFF.